These T cell receptor beta chains were read from a single sample in a study of cytomegalovirus exposure and HLA in healthy donors. Produced via immunoSEQ multiplex PCR; TCRdb's table is partial and in-frame only. The top ten hold over 2% of the sample, which has approximately 150,000 clones, around 72% seen once. Sequencing input: PBMCs. These receptors all come from a man aged 35 to 55 in good health and CMV-seronegative. The CDR3 runs from the conserved cysteine through the conserved F or W. The D gene is left open where the match is weak. Size values are once, few and many counts, or a class for expanded clones, and some rows have none.

cdr3_length	v_call	d_call	clone_size	j_call	cdr3_nt	cdr3_aa
14	TRBV5-4	TRBD2	NA	TRBJ2-2	TGTGCCAGCAGCCGCGGGGGTACTGTCGGGGAGCTGTTTTTT	CASSRGGTVGELFF
15	TRBV6-1	TRBD2	NA	TRBJ2-5	TGTGCCAGCAGTGGGAGGCGGGGGGGCGCAGAGACCCAGTACTTC	CASSGRRGGAETQYF
15	TRBV6-1	NA	NA	TRBJ1-6	TGTGCCAGCAGTCAAACTAGGCAGTATAATTCACCCCTCCACTTT	CASSQTRQYNSPLHF
14	TRBV4-3	NA	NA	TRBJ1-1	TGCGCCAGCAGCCAAGAAACGGACACGGCTGAAGCTTTCTTT	CASSQETDTAEAFF
14	TRBV13	NA	NA	TRBJ2-7	TGTGCCAGCAGCTTAGTACAGGACCCCTACGAGCAGTACTTC	CASSLVQDPYEQYF
14	TRBV10-3	TRBD2	NA	TRBJ2-3	TGTGCCATCAGCCCCTCTAGCGGTGGGGATACGCAGTATTTT	CAISPSSGGDTQYF
13	TRBV5-1	NA	NA	TRBJ2-2	TGCGCCAGCGGGAGTTTGAACACCGGGGAGCTGTTTTTT	CASGSLNTGELFF
13	TRBV5-4	NA	NA	TRBJ2-7	TGTGCCAGCAGCGGCGGGGAAGCCTACGAGCAGTACTTC	CASSGGEAYEQYF
15	TRBV5-4	TRBD2	NA	TRBJ2-7	TGTGCCAGCAGAAACGGACTAGCGGTCTCCTACGAGCAGTACTTC	CASRNGLAVSYEQYF
17	TRBV9	TRBD1	NA	TRBJ2-3	TGTGCCAGCAGCGCAGATGACAGGGCTACTAGCACAGATACGCAGTATTTT	CASSADDRATSTDTQYF
16	TRBV9	TRBD2	NA	TRBJ2-2	TGTGCCAGCAACCCTCGGGCGGGGGGATACACCGGGGAGCTGTTTTTT	CASNPRAGGYTGELFF
15	TRBV4-2	TRBD1	NA	TRBJ1-5	TGTGCCAGCAGCAAGGGACAGGGGGAGAATCAGCCCCAGCATTTT	CASSKGQGENQPQHF
13	TRBV27	TRBD1	once	TRBJ1-2	TGTGCCAGCAGAGCAGACAGGGTTCAGGGCTACACCTTC	CASRADRVQGYTF
15	TRBV6-1	NA	NA	TRBJ1-2	TGTGCCAGCAGTGAAATTCAGGGGATTAACTATGGCTACCCCTTC	CASSEIQGINYGYPF
15	TRBV5-1	NA	NA	TRBJ2-3	TGCGCCAGCAGCTGGCGGGACAGCAGCACAGATACGCAGTATTTT	CASSWRDSSTDTQYF
14	TRBV27	NA	NA	TRBJ2-7	TGTGCCAGCAGTATAGCCGTAGGGGCCTACGAGCAGTACTTC	CASSIAVGAYEQYF
18	TRBV2	NA	NA	TRBJ2-6	TGTGCCAGCACCCCCCTGGGGGGTCTCGCCACTGGGGCCAACGTCCTGACTTTC	CASTPLGGLATGANVLTF
14	TRBV28	TRBD1	NA	TRBJ1-2	TGTGCCAGCAGTCTTACCTTGGACAGGGGAAGCTACACCTTC	CASSLTLDRGSYTF
16	TRBV7-8	TRBD1	NA	TRBJ1-5	TGTGCCAGCAGCTTGACAGGGGACGGTGCCAATCAGCCCCAGCATTTT	CASSLTGDGANQPQHF
16	TRBV4-1	TRBD1	NA	TRBJ2-7	TGCGCCAGCAGCCAAGAAAGGGACAGGGGTTCCTACGAGCAGTACTTC	CASSQERDRGSYEQYF
15	TRBV2	TRBD1	NA	TRBJ1-2	TGTGCCAGCAGTGATGACGTCAGGGGGCGGAATGGCTACACCTTC	CASSDDVRGRNGYTF
15	TRBV28	NA	NA	TRBJ1-3	TGTGCCAGCAGTTTTGGGGCAGGGAGGGGAAACACCATATATTTT	CASSFGAGRGNTIYF
13	TRBV2	TRBD1	NA	TRBJ1-1	TGTGCCAGCAGTTCCAGGGGGTCCACTGAAGCTTTCTTT	CASSSRGSTEAFF
9	TRBV7-9	NA	few	TRBJ1-2	TGTGCCAGCCCTTCCGGCTACACCTTC	CASPSGYTF
15	TRBV7-9	TRBD1	NA	TRBJ1-3	TGTGCCAGCAGTCCGTCGGGGACAGGGGCTTACACCATATATTTT	CASSPSGTGAYTIYF
11	TRBV20-1	NA	NA	TRBJ1-2	TGCAGGGTACCAGGGGCCTATGGCTACACCTTC	CRVPGAYGYTF
15	TRBV5-6	NA	NA	TRBJ2-7	TGTGCCAGCAGCTTGGTCCCAGGGCCCTACTACGAGCAGTACTTC	CASSLVPGPYYEQYF
13	TRBV5-5	TRBD2	NA	TRBJ2-7	TGTGCCAGCAGGCCCGGGGGGGTGTACGAGCAGTACTTC	CASRPGGVYEQYF
14	TRBV29-1	NA	NA	TRBJ1-2	TGCAGCGTTGAAGATCCGGCAGGACTCTATGGCTACACCTTC	CSVEDPAGLYGYTF
13	TRBV29-1	TRBD2	NA	TRBJ2-1	TGCAGCGTCGGGACTAGCGGGATGGGTGAGCAGTTCTTC	CSVGTSGMGEQFF
15	TRBV18	NA	few	TRBJ1-1	TGTGCCAGCTCACCAGGGGTTGCCGGGGGCACTGAAGCTTTCTTT	CASSPGVAGGTEAFF
22	TRBV9	TRBD2	NA	TRBJ2-3	TGTGCCAGCGGGCCGGGACTAGCGGGGGGGAGCTTCTTCGGCTCAATCACAGATACGCAGTATTTT	CASGPGLAGGSFFGSITDTQYF
17	TRBV11-2	TRBD2	NA	TRBJ2-2	TGTGCCAGCAGCTTACCCCGGATGGCTAGCGGACTCGGGGAGCTGTTTTTT	CASSLPRMASGLGELFF
13	TRBV11-3	TRBD2	NA	TRBJ2-1	TGTGCCAGCAGCCCCGGGGGGGGAGATGAGCAGTTCTTC	CASSPGGGDEQFF
14	TRBV9	NA	few	TRBJ1-3	TGTGCCAGCAGCGTAGGGGGGGCTGGAAACACCATATATTTT	CASSVGGAGNTIYF
14	TRBV6-5	NA	NA	TRBJ2-1	TGTGCCAGCAGGATGGGGGCCAACTACAATGAGCAGTTCTTC	CASRMGANYNEQFF
13	TRBV30	NA	NA	TRBJ1-5	TGTGCCTGGAGCGGAGGGGGGGATCAGCCCCAGAATTTT	CAWSGGGDQPQNF
15	TRBV5-8	NA	few	TRBJ2-7	TGTGCCAGCAGTACATTCGGGGGTATGAGGGACGAGCAGTACTTC	CASSTFGGMRDEQYF
13	TRBV29-1	TRBD1	once	TRBJ1-6	TGCAGCGCCGCGGGACAGAGGCATTCACCCCTCCACTTT	CSAAGQRHSPLHF
15	TRBV4-1	TRBD1	NA	TRBJ2-7	TGCGCCAGCAGCCAAGCCGGGACAGGGTCCTACGAGCAGTACTTC	CASSQAGTGSYEQYF
14	TRBV7-3	NA	NA	TRBJ2-2	TGTGCCAGCAGAACGGACAAGAACACCGGGGAGCTGTTTTTT	CASRTDKNTGELFF
16	TRBV4-3	NA	NA	TRBJ1-4	TGCGCCAGCAGCCGATCAAGACAGGCGGGGGCTGAAAAACTGTTTTTT	CASSRSRQAGAEKLFF
16	TRBV7-2	TRBD2	NA	TRBJ2-5	TGTGCCAGCAGCTTTCGTCCTAGCGGGATAGGAGAGACCCAGTACTTC	CASSFRPSGIGETQYF
12	TRBV5-6	NA	NA	TRBJ2-1	TGTGCCAGCAGCTTGGTAGGGGATGAGCAGTTCTTC	CASSLVGDEQFF
14	TRBV9	NA	NA	TRBJ1-2	TGTGCCAGCAGCCCCGGACAGACGACTTATGGCTACACCTTC	CASSPGQTTYGYTF
16	TRBV15	TRBD2	NA	TRBJ2-3	TGTGCCACCAGCAGGGACGGACTAGCGGGATTAGATACGCAGTATTTT	CATSRDGLAGLDTQYF
17	TRBV5-4	TRBD1	NA	TRBJ1-5	TGTGCCAGCAGCCCATGGCGGGGCGGGACAGAACATCAGCCCCAGCATTTT	CASSPWRGGTEHQPQHF
13	TRBV29-1	NA	NA	TRBJ2-3	TGCGGCTCAGAGGGGGACGCGACAGATACGCAGTATTTT	CGSEGDATDTQYF
15	TRBV11-2	TRBD1	NA	TRBJ2-5	TGTGCCAGCAGCTTCCGACAGGGCTACCAAGAGACCCAGTACTTC	CASSFRQGYQETQYF